One and the same sample provided the 26 T cell receptor beta chains below, sequenced in a study of beta chain features in type 1 diabetes. General study points: Across all four CD4+ subsets, people with type 1 diabetes showed modestly shorter TCRB CDR3s.

Their antigens are not known. Expressed TCRB transcripts were sequenced, since all the RNA that had been isolated was reverse transcribed. TCRdb keeps only in-frame clones here, not all; method: immunoSEQ multiplex PCR. The sample gives over 150,000 clones, about 9.3% of which show up once; more than 0.4% is in the top ten. Sequences were obtained from central memory CD4+ T cells from blood. The receptor source for this set is a man aged 30-40 years with type 1 diabetes.

This clone was counted a few times. V usage is TRBV6-1 and J usage is TRBJ1-2; D ambiguous. Germline values: CDR1 MNHNS, CDR2 SASEGT. V lost 4 bases, J lost 8 bases, and 11 bases lay in between. CDR3 length: 12 residues. CDR3 in DNA: TGTGCCAGCAGTGGCGGGTCCGGGGGCTACACCTTC. Translated: CASSGGSGGYTF.

Only a few counts were recorded for this clone. The chain couples TRBV28 to TRBJ2-7, with TRBD2 matching 7 bases. CDR3 length: 15 amino acids. Germline CDR1 and CDR2: MDHEN and SYDVKM. Unmatched junction bases numbered 7, after V lost 3 bases and J lost 2 bases. CDR3 sequence reads: CASSFSPAGTYEQYF. Written as DNA, the CDR3 is TGTGCCAGCAGTTTTAGCCCAGCGGGAACCTACGAGCAGTACTTC.

The gene calls are TRBV11-2 and TRBJ2-5; 10 bases are shared with TRBD1. V was pared by 5 bases and J by 5 bases, with 11 bases of the junction left unmatched. CDR1 is SGHAT and CDR2 is FQNNGV in the germline V gene. The CDR3 consists of 16 residues. In DNA, the CDR3 is TGTGCCAGCAGCCCTCGACAGGGGGCGCGTGAGGAGACCCAGTACTTC. It codes for CASSPRQGAREETQYF. Full variable domain (missing parts from reference TRBV11-2 and TRBJ2-5): EAGVAQSPRYKIIEKRQSVAFWCNPISGHATLYWYQQILGQGPKLLIQFQNNGVVDDSQLPKDRFSAERLKGVDSTLKIQPAKLEDSAVYLCASSPRQGAREETQYFGPGTRLLVL.

This clone was counted between two and nine times. The chain carries TRBV7-2 and TRBJ2-5; 8 positions agree with TRBD1. J was trimmed by 2 bases and V by 6 bases; bases with no gene match: 8. Germline CDR1 reads SGHTA; CDR2 reads FQGNSA. CDR3 length: 15 residues. The CDR3 protein is CASSQDRAQQETQYF. Written as DNA, the CDR3 is TGTGCCAGCAGTCAGGACAGGGCACAACAAGAGACCCAGTACTTC.

This clone was picked up a small number of times. The chain has TRBV7-2 and TRBJ2-1; D remains unclear. The CDR3 has 14 amino acids. Trimming took off 1 base at V and 1 base at J, with 5 bases between the two ends. Germline CDR1 is SGHTA and CDR2 is FQGNSA. CDR3 coding DNA: TGTGCCAGCAGCTTAGGACTGTCCTACAATGAGCAGTTCTTC. Residues: CASSLGLSYNEQFF.

This chain connects TRBV19 to TRBJ2-1, with TRBD2 matching over 9 bases. V shed 3 bases and J 9 bases; nucleotides not matched to a gene: 9. CDR1 LNHDA and CDR2 SQIVND come from the germline V gene (reference sequence). The CDR3 sequence is 15 residues long. CDR3 residues: CASSIGSSGNTEQFF. CDR3 coding DNA: TGTGCCAGTAGTATTGGCTCTAGCGGGAACACTGAGCAGTTCTTC.

This clone was seen a handful of times. The sample contains more than one DNA sequence encoding this CDR3. The chain is built from TRBV18 and TRBJ1-1, with a tentative D call TRBD1 (5 bases). With 2 bases removed from V and 6 bases from J, the gap between germline ends came to 10 bases. This CDR3 is built from 13 residues. CDR1 and CDR2 (germline): KGHSH, LQKENI. Here the CDR3 reads CASSPTSRAEAFF. The CDR3 nucleotides are TGTGCCAGCTCACCAACGAGCAGGGCTGAAGCTTTCTTT.

The chain is built from TRBV9 and TRBJ2-5, with 11 bases aligning to TRBD2. With V trimmed by 3 bases and J by 10 bases, 8 bases remained unmatched. Germline V lookup: CDR1 SGDLS, CDR2 YYNGEE. The CDR3 is 14 amino acids. In DNA, the CDR3 is TGTGCCAGCAGCGGGACTAGCGGGCAGGGATTCCAGTACTTC. Translation gives CASSGTSGQGFQYF.

CDR3 region: CASSRLARANEQFF. The CDR3, as DNA: TGTGCCAGCAGCCGCCTCGCCAGGGCGAATGAGCAGTTCTTC. V usage is TRBV4-2 and J usage is TRBJ2-1; perhaps TRBD1 as D (5 bases). The CDR3 contains 14 residues. V lost 4 bases to trimming and J lost 7 bases, with 14 bases between them. CDR1 and CDR2 (germline): LGHNA, YNFKEQ.

The V call is TRBV10-3, the J call TRBJ2-7, with 11 nucleotides matching TRBD2. Trimming removed 6 bases from V and 3 bases from J; junction bases left unmatched: 13. The germline CDR1 and CDR2 sequences are ENHRY and SYGVKD. The CDR3 runs 17 residues. This chain's CDR3 is CAISPTSGTDIYYEQYF. DNA of the CDR3: TGTGCCATCAGCCCGACTAGCGGGACTGATATCTACTACGAGCAGTACTTC.

The V call is TRBV4-2, the J call TRBJ2-5; D is ambiguous. V lost 1 base and J 4 bases, leaving 10 bases between the germline ends. The CDR3 extends over 14 amino acids. The germline gives CDR1 LGHNA, CDR2 YNFKEQ. DNA of the CDR3: TGTGCCAGCAGCCAAGTATCGCGTGGAGAGACCCAGTACTTC. This encodes CASSQVSRGETQYF.

The table lists this clone with a few counts. V gene TRBV9 combines with J gene TRBJ2-5; possible D gene TRBD2, 5 bases. The CDR3 extends over 13 amino acids. The V end was cut by 3 bases, the J end by 5 bases, with 11 bases between. Germline V gives CDR1 SGDLS, CDR2 YYNGEE. CDR3 sequence (DNA): TGTGCCAGCAGCGCCGGAGGTGGGGAGACCCAGTACTTC. It codes for CASSAGGGETQYF.

This chain joins TRBV19 and TRBJ1-2; 7 bases are shared with TRBD1. Unmatched junction bases numbered 12, after V lost 4 bases and J lost 7 bases. The CDR3 spans 15 residues. Germline CDR1 LNHDA, CDR2 SQIVND (reference sequence). CDR3 in amino acids: CASSTPRTGSTGYTF. Written as DNA, the CDR3 is TGTGCCAGTAGTACTCCTCGGACAGGAAGCACTGGCTACACCTTC.

This clone was counted only a few times. The DNA of the CDR3 is TGCAGCGTTGAGCGGGGAACGGGCACTGAAGCTTTCTTT. Its protein product is CSVERGTGTEAFF. The chain combines TRBV29-1 with TRBJ1-1; D call uncertain. Germline V gene lookup returns CDR1 SQVTM and CDR2 ANQGSEA. There are 13 residues in the CDR3. The ends were cut back, 3 bases at V and 4 bases at J, with 12 bases in the middle.

The count of this clone is one. The chain recombines TRBV5-4 with TRBJ2-5; unclear D gene. CDR1 is SGHNT and CDR2 is YYREEE in the germline V gene (reference sequence). V lost 4 bases to trimming and J lost 4 bases, with 11 bases between them. CDR3 length: 13 residues. The CDR3 spells CASSPDSRETQYF. CDR3 nucleotides: TGTGCCAGCAGCCCCGACTCCCGAGAGACCCAGTACTTC.

This clone has more than one count but fewer than ten. The chain combines TRBV30 with TRBJ2-3; no definite D call. CDR1 and CDR2 (germline): GTSNPN, SVGIG (reference sequence). V dropped 2 bases and J dropped 5 bases, with 5 bases sitting between them. The CDR3 is made up of 11 amino acids. The CDR3 region has the DNA TGTGCCTGGAGTTCCGGAGATACGCAGTATTTT. Protein product: CAWSSGDTQYF. Supplemented by reference TRBV30 and TRBJ2-3, the full variable domain reads SQTIHQWPATLVQPVGSPLSLECTVEGTSNPNLYWYRQAAGRGLQLLFYSVGIGQISSEVPQNLSASRPQDRQFILSSKKLLLSDSGFYLCAWSSGDTQYFGPGTRLTVL.

This clone was seen only a few times. This rearrangement joins TRBV7-9 to TRBJ2-7; D gene uncertain. Trimming cost V 3 bases and J 6 bases, with 6 bases left between them. The CDR3 totals 11 residues. Germline CDR1 reads SEHNR; CDR2 reads FQNEAQ (reference sequence). In DNA form, the CDR3 reads TGTGCCAGCAGCTTCTACGGCGAGCAGTACTTC. Translation: CASSFYGEQYF.

There are a few counts of this clone. The chain couples TRBV5-1 to TRBJ2-1; D not certain. CDR1 is SGHRS, CDR2 YFSETQ, per germline. Deletions cut 0 bases from V and 4 bases from J, with 8 bases between. The CDR3 loop spans 14 amino acids. CDR3 amino acids: CASSLESGYNEQFF. The DNA of the CDR3 is TGCGCCAGCAGCTTGGAATCAGGTTACAATGAGCAGTTCTTC.

This clone occurred a few times. The J gene is TRBJ2-7, the V gene TRBV5-4; TRBD1 matches 7 bases. This CDR3 is built from 15 residues. CDR1 is SGHNT and CDR2 is YYREEE in the germline V gene (reference sequence). V shed 0 bases, J shed 3 bases, and the junction held 6 bases outside the gene matches. The CDR3, as DNA: TGTGCCAGCAGCTTGGCCCCCGGACAGGACTACGAGCAGTACTTC. Its translation: CASSLAPGQDYEQYF.

This clone was counted only a few times. The V gene is TRBV28, the J gene TRBJ2-1; 11 bases are shared with TRBD2. V was clipped by 3 bases and J by 7 bases; unmatched bases: 8. From germline, CDR1 is MDHEN and CDR2 SYDVKM. The CDR3 runs 16 residues. The CDR3 sequence is CASSLLAGGVQNEQFF. The CDR3 coding sequence is TGTGCCAGCAGTTTGTTAGCGGGGGGGGTTCAGAATGAGCAGTTCTTC.

The J gene is TRBJ1-3, the V gene TRBV4-2; no clear D. This CDR3 has 17 residues. Germline lookup yields CDR1 LGHNA and CDR2 YNFKEQ. Deletions cut 3 bases from V and 1 base from J, with 16 bases between. The CDR3 DNA follows: TGTGCCAGCAGCCAGCTTTTTGGAGGGAGTTCTGGAAACACCATATATTTT. It codes for CASSQLFGGSSGNTIYF.

V is TRBV5-1 and J is TRBJ2-7; D may be TRBD2 (5 bases). Per the germline V gene, CDR1 is SGHRS and CDR2 is YFSETQ. The germline V and J ends were trimmed by 1 base and 5 bases, with 13 bases remaining between them. This CDR3 contains 14 residues. The CDR3 here is CASSLWGDPNEQYF. CDR3 DNA: TGCGCCAGCAGCTTGTGGGGAGATCCGAACGAGCAGTACTTC.

The rearrangement links TRBV9 to TRBJ2-4, with 8 bases matching TRBD1. The CDR3 totals 15 residues. Germline V lookup: CDR1 SGDLS, CDR2 YYNGEE. V lost 0 bases, J lost 6 bases, and 5 bases stayed unmatched. CDR3: CASSVDGQGRNIQYF. CDR3 coding DNA: TGTGCCAGCAGCGTAGACGGACAGGGCAGAAACATTCAGTACTTC.

This chain links TRBV7-2 with TRBJ2-7, with 7 bases fitting TRBD2. This CDR3 is built from 15 residues. Germline CDR1 reads SGHTA; CDR2 reads FQGNSA. With 2 bases clipped from V and 2 bases from J, the junction kept 6 bases outside the gene matches. CDR3 sequence reads: CASSLRMSGTYEQYF. The CDR3 DNA follows: TGTGCCAGCAGCTTAAGAATGAGCGGGACCTACGAGCAGTACTTC.

The V gene is TRBV7-3, the J gene TRBJ2-1, with TRBD2 matching over 13 bases. J gave up 6 bases and V 8 bases, and 7 bases lay outside the gene matches. CDR3 length equals 15 residues. Germline V lookup: CDR1 SGHTA, CDR2 FQGTGA. CDR3 in amino acids: CASASGTSGINEQFF. The CDR3 bases are TGTGCCAGCGCTTCCGGGACTAGCGGGATCAATGAGCAGTTCTTC.

Concerning this clone itself: Other DNA sequences in this sample translate to the same CDR3. V is TRBV7-9 and J is TRBJ2-3, with 8 bases aligning to TRBD2. Germline V lookup: CDR1 SEHNR, CDR2 FQNEAQ (reference sequence). CDR3 length: 15 amino acids. V lost 5 bases, J lost 4 bases, and 8 bases stayed unmatched. This CDR3 reads CASSLGRAGADTQYF. The CDR3 DNA follows: TGTGCCAGCAGCCTCGGGAGAGCGGGGGCAGATACGCAGTATTTT.